This entry lists 5 T cell receptor beta chains sequenced from one sample in a study of blood T cell repertoires in COVID-19. The table came from immunoSEQ multiplex PCR; TCRdb's copy has only in-frame clones and leaves some out. The table lists around 270,000 clones, approximately 86% of them singletons. Sequenced: peripheral blood. The source is a man aged 25 to 40 with active or convalescent COVID-19.

The rearrangement uses TRBV19 and TRBJ1-5, with 8 bases fitting TRBD1. Trimming at V came to 3 bases and at J to 2 bases, leaving 6 bases not matched to a gene. The CDR3 covers 16 residues. CDR1 LNHDA and CDR2 SQIVND come from the germline V gene (reference sequence). The CDR3 is CASSMGTGRGNQPQHF. The DNA for the CDR3 is TGTGCCAGTAGTATGGGGACAGGACGGGGCAATCAGCCCCAGCATTTT.

This clone was seen only once. The chain uses TRBV5-1 and TRBJ2-3; 11 positions agree with TRBD2. Germline V gene sequence: CDR1 SGHRS, CDR2 YFSETQ. J was trimmed by 1 base and V by 2 bases; bases with no gene match: 0. This CDR3 has 15 residues. CDR3 DNA sequence: TGCGCCAGCAGCTTACTAGCGGGGGGCACAGATACGCAGTATTTT. This translates into CASSLLAGGTDTQYF.

The genes are TRBV13 and TRBJ2-5, with D possibly matching TRBD2 (5 bases). CDR1 and CDR2 from the germline V gene are PRHDT and FYEKMQ (reference sequence). V was pared by 2 bases and J by 5 bases, with 15 bases between. The CDR3 sequence is 15 residues long. The CDR3 spells CASSLLELSAETQYF. CDR3 sequence (DNA): TGTGCCAGCAGCTTATTGGAGCTTAGCGCGGAGACCCAGTACTTC.

The rearrangement joins TRBV6-6 to TRBJ2-5; 8 nucleotides align to TRBD2. Trimming removed 5 bases from V and 5 bases from J; junction bases left unmatched: 16. CDR3 size: 17 residues. Germline assignment: CDR1 MNHNY and CDR2 SVGAGI (reference sequence). The CDR3 nucleotides read TGTGCCAGCAGTCCCCGAGGTCGCGGGGGGCCCGGGGAGACCCAGTACTTC. Its translation: CASSPRGRGGPGETQYF.

V usage is TRBV19 and J usage is TRBJ1-5; the D is unclear. This CDR3 region has 14 residues. Germline V gives CDR1 LNHDA, CDR2 SQIVND (reference sequence). Trimming pared 3 bases from V and 5 bases from J, leaving 11 bases between. The CDR3, as DNA: TGTGCCAGTAGTATCAGAGTGAGCGATCAGCCCCAGCATTTT. It codes for CASSIRVSDQPQHF. The full variable domain, its missing parts supplied by reference TRBV19 and TRBJ1-5, is DGGITQSPKYLFRKEGQNVTLSCEQNLNHDAMYWYRQDPGQGLRLIYYSQIVNDFQKGDIAEGYSVSREKKESFPLTVTSAQKNPTAFYLCASSIRVSDQPQHFGDGTRLSIL.